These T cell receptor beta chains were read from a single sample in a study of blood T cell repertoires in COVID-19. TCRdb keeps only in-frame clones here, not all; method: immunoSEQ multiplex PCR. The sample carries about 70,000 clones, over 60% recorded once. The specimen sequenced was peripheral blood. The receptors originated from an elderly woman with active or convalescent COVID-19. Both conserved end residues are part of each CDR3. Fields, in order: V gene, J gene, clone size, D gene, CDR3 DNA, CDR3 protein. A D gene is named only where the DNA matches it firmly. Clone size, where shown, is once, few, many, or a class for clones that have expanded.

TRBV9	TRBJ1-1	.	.	TGTGCCAGCAGCGTAGCCAGGAACACTGAAGCTTTCTTT	CASSVARNTEAFF
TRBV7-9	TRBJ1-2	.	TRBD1	TGTGCCAGCAGCTTAGCCGGGACAGATTCTAACTATGGCTACACCTTC	CASSLAGTDSNYGYTF
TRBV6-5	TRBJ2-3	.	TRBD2	TGTGCCAGCATAGCGGGGCGCACAGATACGCAGTATTTT	CASIAGRTDTQYF
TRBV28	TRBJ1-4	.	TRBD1	TGTGCCAGCAGTTCGGTCCCGGGACAGGGGACGGATGAAAAACTGTTTTTT	CASSSVPGQGTDEKLFF
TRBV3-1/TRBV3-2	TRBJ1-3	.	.	TGTGCCAGCAGCTACACGGGTGTTACTGGAAACACCATATATTTT	CASSYTGVTGNTIYF
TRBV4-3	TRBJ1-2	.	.	TGCGCCAGCAGCCAAGAATGGCAGGGGACCCTTAACTATGGCTACACCTTC	CASSQEWQGTLNYGYTF
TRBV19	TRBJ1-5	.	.	TGTGCCAGTAGTGCCGGGCTAAGGGGCCCGGGTAACAATCAGCCCCAGCATTTT	CASSAGLRGPGNNQPQHF
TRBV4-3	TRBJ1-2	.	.	TGCGCCAGCAGCCAAGCTGGACACGGCTCGACCTACACCTTC	CASSQAGHGSTYTF
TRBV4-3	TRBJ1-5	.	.	TGCGCCAGCAGCCAAGAAGCCCGACAAGACAATCAGCCCCAGCATTTT	CASSQEARQDNQPQHF
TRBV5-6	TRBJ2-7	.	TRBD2	TGTGCCAGCAGCTTGATCAACGGGGGGATGGACTTC	CASSLINGGMDF
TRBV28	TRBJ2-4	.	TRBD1	TGTGCCAGCAGTCTCGACAGGGGGCCTGGCGACATTCAGTACTTC	CASSLDRGPGDIQYF
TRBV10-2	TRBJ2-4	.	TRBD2	TGCGCCACCGGGAGGGGAGGCAAAAACATTCAGTACTTC	CATGRGGKNIQYF
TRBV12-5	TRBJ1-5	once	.	TGTGCTAGTGGTTTAATGGACACCAAGGTTTGCAATCAGCCCCAGCATTTT	CASGLMDTKVCNQPQHF
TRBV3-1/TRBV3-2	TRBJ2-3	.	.	TGTGCCAGCAGCCAAGACCCCGGGGGCACAGATACGCAGTATTTT	CASSQDPGGTDTQYF
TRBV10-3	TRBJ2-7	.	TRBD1	TGTGCCATCAGGAAGGACAGGGATGCTAGCTACGAGCAGTACTTC	CAIRKDRDASYEQYF
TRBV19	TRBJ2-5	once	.	TGTGCCAGCAGGGGCAGCCAAGAGACCCAGTACTTC	CASRGSQETQYF
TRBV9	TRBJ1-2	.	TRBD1	TGTGCCAGCAGCGTTTGGTCGCGGACAGGGGGTGGCTACACCTTC	CASSVWSRTGGGYTF
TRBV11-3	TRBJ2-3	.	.	TGTGCCAGCAGCTTAGAAGGAAGATCAGGTGGAATAACCCTCACAGATACGCAGTATTTT	CASSLEGRSGGITLTDTQYF
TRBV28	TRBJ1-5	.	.	TGTGCCAACGGGGGGGGAGCGGGATACGATACACAGCCCCAGCATTTT	CANGGGAGYDTQPQHF
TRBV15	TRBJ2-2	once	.	TGTGCCACCAGGAGCTCGAACACCGGGGAGCTGTTTTTT	CATRSSNTGELFF
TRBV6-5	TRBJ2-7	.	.	TGTGCCAGCAGTCCGCAAGGACTTTTCTACGAGCAGTACTTC	CASSPQGLFYEQYF
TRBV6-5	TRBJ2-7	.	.	TGTGCCAGCATTTCACTTAGCTCCTACGAGCAGTACTTC	CASISLSSYEQYF
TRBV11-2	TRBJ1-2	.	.	TGTGCCAGCAGCTTAGAAGTTGTCCCGGGCTATGGCTACACCTTC	CASSLEVVPGYGYTF
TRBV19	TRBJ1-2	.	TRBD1	TGTGCCAGTAGTCCCGACAGGGTGGATGGCTACACCTTC	CASSPDRVDGYTF
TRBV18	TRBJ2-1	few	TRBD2	TGTGCCAGCTCACCACGCCCGGGACAGTTGGCTAGCGGGGGTTACAATGAGCAGTTCTTC	CASSPRPGQLASGGYNEQFF
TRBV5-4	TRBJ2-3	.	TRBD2	TGTGCCAGCAGCATACTAGCGGGGGGGAGCACAGATACGCAGTATTTT	CASSILAGGSTDTQYF
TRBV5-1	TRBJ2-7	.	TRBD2	TGCGCCAGCAGTTCCACGGCTGGCGGGGGGTACGAGCAGTACTTC	CASSSTAGGGYEQYF
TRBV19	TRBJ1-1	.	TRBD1	TGTGCCAGTAGTATGGGGGACAGGGTGTTTGGAGCTTTCTTT	CASSMGDRVFGAFF
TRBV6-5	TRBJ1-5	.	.	TGTGCCAGCAGTTATGGACTGGGCAATCAGCCCCAGCATTTT	CASSYGLGNQPQHF
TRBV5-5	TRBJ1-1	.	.	TGTGCCAGCAGCTTGGAAGACAGCACTGAAGCTTTCTTT	CASSLEDSTEAFF
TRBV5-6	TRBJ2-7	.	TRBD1	TGTGCCAGCAGCCCACGCTGGTTGACAGGGGCCTACGAGCAGTACTTC	CASSPRWLTGAYEQYF
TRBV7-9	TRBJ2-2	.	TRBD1	TGTGCCAGCAGTCACACAGGGGGCCGGGAGGCCCAGCTGTTTTTT	CASSHTGGREAQLFF
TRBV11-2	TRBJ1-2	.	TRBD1	TGTGCCAGCAGCTTTGGCAGGGGGCTAACCGGCTACACCTTC	CASSFGRGLTGYTF
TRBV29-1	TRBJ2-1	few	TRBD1	TGCAGCGTTGACTGGACAGGGCTCTACAATGAGCAGTTCTTC	CSVDWTGLYNEQFF
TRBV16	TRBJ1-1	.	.	TGTGCCAGCAGCTCCTACTCCGGGGAGAACACTGAAGCTTTCTTT	CASSSYSGENTEAFF
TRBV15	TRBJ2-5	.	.	TGTGCCACCAGCGGGGAGTACCAAGAGACCCAGTACTTC	CATSGEYQETQYF
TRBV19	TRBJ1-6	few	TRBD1	TGTGCCAGTAGTCATACAGGGGTAGATTCACCCCTCCACTTT	CASSHTGVDSPLHF
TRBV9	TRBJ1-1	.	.	TGTGCCAGCAGCGTCAGGGGTGGGAACACTGAAGCTTTCTTT	CASSVRGGNTEAFF
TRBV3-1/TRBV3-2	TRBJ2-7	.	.	TGTGCCAGCAGCCCCCCCGGGTCCTACTACGAGCAGTACTTC	CASSPPGSYYEQYF
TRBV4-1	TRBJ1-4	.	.	TGCGCCAGCAGCCAAGGGTCAGAGGGGGTAGGCGAAAAACTGTTTTTT	CASSQGSEGVGEKLFF
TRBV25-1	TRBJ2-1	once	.	TGTGCCAGCACCGCCGTGGGGGGGCGGGGGAGTTACAATGAGCAGTTCTTC	CASTAVGGRGSYNEQFF
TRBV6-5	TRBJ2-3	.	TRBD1	TGTGCCAGCACCGTGAACAGGGGGCAAAGAGATACGCAGTATTTT	CASTVNRGQRDTQYF
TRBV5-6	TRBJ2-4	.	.	TGTGCCAGCAGCTTGGTGCGGCGGGGGCCGGGGAACATTCAGTACTTC	CASSLVRRGPGNIQYF
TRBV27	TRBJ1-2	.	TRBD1	TGTGCCAGCAGTCACCTTCCGGGGACAGGGGTTTGGTATGGCTACACCTTC	CASSHLPGTGVWYGYTF
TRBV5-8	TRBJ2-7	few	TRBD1	TGTGCCAGCAGCCCGTCCGGGACAGGTCAGGGCGAGCAGTACTTC	CASSPSGTGQGEQYF